Shown below are 9 T cell receptor beta chains from a single sample sequenced in a study of CD8 T cells in ankylosing spondylitis. Study-wide findings and caveats: Apparently characteristic of ankylosing spondylitis blood was a TCR beta motif (about 8 highly homologous variants).

TCRdb reanalysed the 5' RACE reads using MiXCR and keeps one entry per CDR3 protein. The repertoire holds 200,000 to 250,000 distinct CDR3 sequences, with around 19% as singletons. These receptors are not linked to any known antigen. Specimen: blood, either unsorted or a sorted T cell fraction (not recorded which). These receptors all stem from a male donor with ankylosing spondylitis.

This clonotype has just a few counts. This chain joins TRBV27 and TRBJ1-1; D remains unclear. Germline CDR1 is MNHEY and CDR2 is SMNVEV (reference sequence). The CDR3 is 15 amino acids. The V end lost 0 bases, the J end lost 2 bases, and 10 bases lay between the germline ends. The DNA of the CDR3 is TGTGCCAGCAGTTTATCGGGCAGTTACAACACTGAAGCTTTCTTT. This gives the protein CASSLSGSYNTEAFF.

The sample holds a few counts of this clonotype. The chain joins TRBV6-1 to TRBJ2-1; 9 nucleotides line up with TRBD2. The trim removed 6 bases at V and 4 bases at J, leaving 10 bases unmatched. The length of the CDR3 is 16 residues. CDR1 MNHNS and CDR2 SASEGT come from the germline V gene. The CDR3 coding sequence is TGTGCCAGCAGCCTTAGCGGGAGCTATGCTTACAATGAGCAGTTCTTC. It encodes CASSLSGSYAYNEQFF.

This clonotype was counted only a few times. The J gene is TRBJ2-3, the V gene TRBV20-1; 10 bases match TRBD2. V shed 3 bases, J shed 2 bases, and the junction held 14 bases outside the gene matches. This CDR3 spans 18 amino acids. Germline V CDR1 and CDR2: DFQATT, SNEGSKA (reference sequence). The CDR3 loop is CSASTGLSGTSDTDTQYF. CDR3 DNA: TGCAGTGCTAGTACGGGCCTCTCCGGGACTAGCGACACAGATACGCAGTATTTT.

This rearrangement joins TRBV10-2 to TRBJ2-7; TRBD1 agrees at 9 bases. The V gene's germline CDR1 is WSHSY and CDR2 SAAADI. The CDR3 spans 13 residues. With V trimmed by 8 bases and J by 2 bases, 4 bases remained unmatched. CDR3 DNA: TGCGCCAGCGGCACAGGGGGCGCCTACGAGCAGTACTTC. Amino acids: CASGTGGAYEQYF.

This clonotype was detected ten times or more. V is TRBV12-3 or TRBV12-4 and J is TRBJ1-5; the D gene is possibly TRBD1 (5 bases). The CDR3 is made up of 15 amino acids. Trimming removed 2 bases from V and 6 bases from J, with 14 bases in between. CDR3 sequence (DNA): TGTGCCAGCAGTTTACCAGACCCAGGGTTTCAGCCCCAGCATTTT. Translation: CASSLPDPGFQPQHF.

In its sample, this clonotype was seen a few times. The V call is TRBV4-1, the J call TRBJ1-5; D is uncertain. This CDR3 is built from 13 residues. The V end lost 0 bases, the J end lost 8 bases, and 8 bases lay between the germline ends. CDR1 is MGHRA, CDR2 YSYEKL, per germline. The CDR3 DNA reads as TGCGCCAGCAGCCAAGATCCGGGTGAGCCCCAGCATTTT. Its protein is CASSQDPGEPQHF.

This clonotype was found a few times. V usage is TRBV7-9 and J usage is TRBJ2-2; 7 bases are a match to TRBD1. Germline-derived CDR1 and CDR2 are SEHNR and FQNEAQ (reference sequence). J lost 4 bases, V lost 1 base, and 3 bases had no gene match. The CDR3 sequence is 15 residues long. The CDR3 reads CASSLVQGVTGELFF. CDR3 sequence (DNA): TGTGCCAGCAGCTTAGTCCAGGGGGTCACCGGGGAGCTGTTTTTT.

The chain uses TRBV9 and TRBJ2-3; 9 bases are a match to TRBD2. Looked up from germline, CDR1 is SGDLS and CDR2 is YYNGEE. The CDR3 sequence is 16 residues long. Germline trimming cut 3 bases from V and 2 bases from J; bases unmatched to any gene: 7. This CDR3 is CASSANSGSFTDTQYF. In nucleotides, the CDR3 is TGTGCCAGCAGCGCTAATAGCGGGAGTTTCACAGATACGCAGTATTTT.

This clonotype was seen more than once but under ten times. This sequence joins TRBV28 and TRBJ2-1, with 8 bases aligning to TRBD2. Losses at the gene ends were 6 bases for V and 7 bases for J; bases not matched to a gene: 8. CDR3 size: 14 residues. Germline V gene data show CDR1 as MDHEN and CDR2 as SYDVKM. The chain's CDR3 is CASSQAGVGNEQFF. CDR3 sequence (DNA): TGTGCCAGCAGCCAAGCGGGAGTTGGAAATGAGCAGTTCTTC.